The text below deals with one T cell receptor beta chain. Its antigen is not known. Germline CDR1 is SNHLY and CDR2 is FYNNEI. Unmatched junction bases numbered 10, after V lost 8 bases and J lost 4 bases. This CDR3 is built from 15 residues. With no exceptions, donors were healthy Caucasians. Template switching added a universal primer site, and cDNA bore unique molecular identifiers. TCRdb ran MiXCR on the 5' RACE reads and lists one entry per CDR3 protein. The sample holds 450,000 or so distinct CDR3 sequences; 13% to 15% are singletons and the top ten take approximately 0.98%. The data were taken from a study of identical twins. Study observations and caveats: Those out-of-frame alpha sequences shared by twins showed an excess of low generation probability.

This sample was also put to use in a study of yellow fever vaccine responses in identical twins. That paper adds: Convergence reportedly seemed to mark part of the twins' vaccine T cell response, with personalization marking the rest.

The V call is TRBV2, the J call TRBJ1-1; 10 bases are a match to TRBD1. The receptor was isolated from a woman between 18 and 29 years old in good health. Sequenced input: CD4+ T cells sorted from blood. DNA of the CDR3: TGTGCCAGCGGGAAGACAGGGGGCGCCCCCACTGAAGCTTTCTTT. Translation: CASGKTGGAPTEAFF. Combining the CDR3 with reference TRBV2 and TRBJ1-1 gives the whole variable domain EPEVTQTPSHQVTQMGQEVILRCVPISNHLYFYWYRQILGQKVEFLVSFYNNEISEKSEIFDDQFSVERPDGSNFTLKIRSTKLEDSAMYFCASGKTGGAPTEAFFGQGTRLTVV.